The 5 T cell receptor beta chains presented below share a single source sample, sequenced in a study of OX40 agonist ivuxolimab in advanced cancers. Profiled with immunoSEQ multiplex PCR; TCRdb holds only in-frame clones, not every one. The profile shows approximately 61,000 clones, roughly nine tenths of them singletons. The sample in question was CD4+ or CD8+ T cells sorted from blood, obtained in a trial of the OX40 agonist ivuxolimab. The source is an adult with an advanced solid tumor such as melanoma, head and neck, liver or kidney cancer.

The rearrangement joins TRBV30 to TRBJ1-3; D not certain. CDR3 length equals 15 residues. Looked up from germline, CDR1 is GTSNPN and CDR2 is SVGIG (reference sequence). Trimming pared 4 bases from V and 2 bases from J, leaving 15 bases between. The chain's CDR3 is CAWTPLLGPGNTIYF. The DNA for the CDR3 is TGTGCCTGGACTCCACTCCTGGGCCCTGGAAACACCATATATTTT.

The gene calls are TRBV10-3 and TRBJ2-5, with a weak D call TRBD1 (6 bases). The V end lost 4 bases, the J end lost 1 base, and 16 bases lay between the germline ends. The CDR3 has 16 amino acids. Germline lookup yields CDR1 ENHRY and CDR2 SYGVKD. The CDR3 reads CAISASRGLGQETQYF. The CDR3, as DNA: TGTGCCATCAGTGCCTCCAGGGGCTTGGGCCAAGAGACCCAGTACTTC.

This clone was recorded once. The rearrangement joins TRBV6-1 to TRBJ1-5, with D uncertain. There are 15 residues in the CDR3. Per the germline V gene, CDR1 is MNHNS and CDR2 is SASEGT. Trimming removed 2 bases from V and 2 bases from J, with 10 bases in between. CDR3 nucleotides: TGTGCCAGCAGTGAATTTTATCTGGGCAATCAGCCCCAGCATTTT. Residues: CASSEFYLGNQPQHF.

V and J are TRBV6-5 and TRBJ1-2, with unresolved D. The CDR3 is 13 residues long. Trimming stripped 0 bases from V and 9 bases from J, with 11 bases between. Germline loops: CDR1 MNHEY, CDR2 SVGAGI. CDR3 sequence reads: CASSYSRGISYTF. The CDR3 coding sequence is TGTGCCAGCAGTTACTCTCGGGGAATTAGCTACACCTTC.

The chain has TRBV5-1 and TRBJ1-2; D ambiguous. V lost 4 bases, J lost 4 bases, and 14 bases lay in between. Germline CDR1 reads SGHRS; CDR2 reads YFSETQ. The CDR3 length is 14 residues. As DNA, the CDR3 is TGCGCCAGCAGCCCGGCAACAGCAGCCTATGGCTACACCTTC. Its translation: CASSPATAAYGYTF.